This is a list of T cell receptor beta chains from one sample in a study of early T cells in non-severe SARS-CoV-2 infection. Each CDR3 protein is one row after TCRdb ran MiXCR on the 5' RACE reads. The profile covers roughly 20,000 distinct CDR3 sequences, with around 5.7% appearing a single time and just under 6.5% taken by the ten largest. The sequenced sample was whole blood. All receptors derive from an adult who was a healthcare worker with PCR-confirmed SARS-CoV-2 infection or an uninfected control (not recorded which). Both conserved end residues are trimmed from each CDR3. A D gene is named only where the DNA matches it firmly.

d_call	v_call	j_call	cdr3_aa
TRBD1	TRBV11-2	TRBJ1-2	ASSPWDRAGYGYT
TRBD1	TRBV28	TRBJ1-5	ASRATGTGNQPQH
TRBD1	TRBV19	TRBJ2-7	ASSRTGGEQY
-	TRBV5-1	TRBJ1-6	ASSLGGENSPLH
TRBD2	TRBV24-1	TRBJ2-5	ATSDLQMGGQETQY
-	TRBV20-1	TRBJ1-2	SALGGGRRYGYT
-	TRBV4-1	TRBJ1-3	ASSLEQASLSGNTIY
TRBD2	TRBV20-1	TRBJ2-7	SANLFLGGTSDSYEQY
-	TRBV20-1	TRBJ1-1	SGRTNGRAF
TRBD2	TRBV20-1	TRBJ2-3	SAKRLAGNTDTQY
-	TRBV12-3/TRBV12-4	TRBJ1-5	ASSLARITGNQPQH
-	TRBV6-1	TRBJ2-7	ASSESLSSYEQY
-	TRBV3-1	TRBJ2-3	ASSQDRDPLGTQY
-	TRBV30	TRBJ2-2	AWSGKGGTGELF
-	TRBV7-9	TRBJ2-1	ASSGERWTYNEQF
TRBD2	TRBV5-4	TRBJ2-3	ASRLAGRGASTDTQY
-	TRBV6-6	TRBJ2-5	ASSYSPLPGETQY
-	TRBV11-3	TRBJ2-3	ASSRGEADTQY
-	TRBV14	TRBJ1-1	ASSQAYFRAPSDTEAF
TRBD1	TRBV28	TRBJ2-4	ASSLGQGGGIQY
-	TRBV5-5	TRBJ2-3	ASSLDLTTDTQY
TRBD1	TRBV3-1	TRBJ1-5	ASSLRQGPQQPQH
-	TRBV5-1	TRBJ1-2	ASSGSQGSYGYT
-	TRBV15	TRBJ2-2	ATSRDGQGTGELF
TRBD1	TRBV5-1	TRBJ2-3	ASSLRNTGADTQY
-	TRBV4-1	TRBJ2-5	VSSQDTEFQETQY
TRBD2	TRBV4-1	TRBJ2-1	ASSQDGSGTSGVEQF
-	TRBV7-2	TRBJ1-5	ASTRQVNQPQH
-	TRBV18	TRBJ1-1	ASSSHLGGDEAF
TRBD2	TRBV5-4	TRBJ2-3	ASSLGLAGGRTDTQY
TRBD1	TRBV5-1	TRBJ1-3	ATGTGGLGNTIY
TRBD1	TRBV6-2/TRBV6-3	TRBJ1-1	ASSRRQGVIEAF
TRBD1	TRBV6-1	TRBJ1-2	ASTGQAYGYT
-	TRBV11-2	TRBJ2-5	ASSFLATETQY
TRBD1	TRBV15	TRBJ1-2	ATSRETGTEYGYT
TRBD2	TRBV7-3	TRBJ2-1	ASSRWEGHNNEQF
TRBD1	TRBV5-1	TRBJ1-1	ASSPGQGTEAF
-	TRBV6-4	TRBJ2-1	ASSDGAHNEQF
-	TRBV5-1	TRBJ1-1	ASSLGSGRTEAF
TRBD2	TRBV7-3	TRBJ2-1	ASSLLAGGAYNEQF
TRBD2	TRBV10-1	TRBJ2-7	ASSERPSGLGEQY
-	TRBV18	TRBJ2-7	ASSPRGSSPYEQY
-	TRBV12-3/TRBV12-4	TRBJ1-5	ASSRTGNGNQPQH
-	TRBV7-2	TRBJ2-1	ASSPGRFLNEQF
TRBD2	TRBV5-1	TRBJ2-1	ASSLGPMASGYNEQF
-	TRBV7-2	TRBJ2-1	ASSLSAGQSSYNEQF